This TCR beta chain was sequenced in a study of blood T cell repertoires in COVID-19. Across the study: Samples of COVID-19 (acute and convalescent) were obtained from the United States, Italy and Spain. Sample material is recorded as cDNA or gDNA derived from T cells, B-cell-depleted T cells, or PBMCs.

This clone was seen once. In the original analysis: Counts of nucleated cells, estimated from reference gene primer amplification, were obtained. Produced via immunoSEQ multiplex PCR; TCRdb's table is partial and in-frame only. The V and J calls and clone size are taken from that table; D and trimming were inferred from the DNA. The sample records some 74,000 clones, approximately 80% being singletons. The specimen was peripheral blood. The origin of this receptor is a human donor in a cohort sampled during active COVID-19.

Here the CDR3 reads CASSRKVGNQPQHF. CDR3 bases: TGTGCCAGCAGCAGGAAGGTCGGCAATCAGCCCCAGCATTTT. This chain connects TRBV6-5 to TRBJ1-5; D is unresolved. The CDR3 is made up of 14 amino acids. Looked up from germline, CDR1 is MNHEY and CDR2 is SVGAGI. V lost 6 bases and J lost 2, with 11 bases in between.